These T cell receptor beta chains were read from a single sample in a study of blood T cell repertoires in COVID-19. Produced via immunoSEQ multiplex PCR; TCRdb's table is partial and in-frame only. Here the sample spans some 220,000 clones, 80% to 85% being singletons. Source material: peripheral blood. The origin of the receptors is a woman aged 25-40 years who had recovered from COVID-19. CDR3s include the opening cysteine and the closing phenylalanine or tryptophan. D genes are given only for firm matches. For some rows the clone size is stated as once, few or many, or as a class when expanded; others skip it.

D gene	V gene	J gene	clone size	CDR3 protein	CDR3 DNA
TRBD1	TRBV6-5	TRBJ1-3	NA	CASYSGGLRNTIYF	TGTGCCAGCTATTCAGGGGGCCTCAGAAACACCATATATTTT
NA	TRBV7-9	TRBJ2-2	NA	CASSRGTGELFF	TGTGCCAGCAGCCGGGGGACCGGGGAGCTGTTTTTT
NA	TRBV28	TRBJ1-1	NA	CASSSRTNTEAFF	TGTGCCAGCAGTTCCAGGACTAACACTGAAGCTTTCTTT
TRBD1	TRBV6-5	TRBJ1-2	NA	CASRRQGEDGYTF	TGTGCCAGCAGGCGACAGGGAGAGGATGGCTACACCTTC
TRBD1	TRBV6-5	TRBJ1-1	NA	CASRYGTANTEAFF	TGTGCCAGCAGATACGGGACAGCGAACACTGAAGCTTTCTTT
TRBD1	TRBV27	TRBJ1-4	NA	CASSVTGVNEKLFF	TGTGCCAGCAGTGTGACAGGGGTTAATGAAAAACTGTTTTTT
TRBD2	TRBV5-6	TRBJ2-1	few	CASSLDGGAGGPSDEQFF	TGTGCCAGCAGCTTGGATGGTGGGGCGGGAGGGCCTTCCGATGAGCAGTTCTTC
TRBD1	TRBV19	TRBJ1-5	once	CASSTRQGVQHF	TGTGCCAGTAGTACCCGACAGGGTGTCCAGCATTTT
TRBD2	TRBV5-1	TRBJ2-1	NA	CASSLGGTSGYNEQFF	TGCGCCAGCAGCTTGGGAGGGACTAGCGGCTACAATGAGCAGTTCTTC
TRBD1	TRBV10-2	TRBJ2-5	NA	CASTGGGETQYF	TGCGCCAGTACAGGGGGTGGTGAGACCCAGTACTTC
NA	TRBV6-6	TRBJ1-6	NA	CASSPDGVDSPLHF	TGTGCCAGCAGCCCCGACGGGGTCGATTCACCCCTCCACTTT
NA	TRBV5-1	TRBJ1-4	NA	CASGPRGATNEKLFF	TGCGCCAGCGGGCCCAGGGGAGCAACTAATGAAAAACTGTTTTTT
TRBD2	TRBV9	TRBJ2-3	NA	CASSERLAGGDTQYF	TGTGCCAGCAGCGAACGACTAGCGGGAGGTGATACGCAGTATTTT
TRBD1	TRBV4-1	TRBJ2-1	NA	CASSQSGQGGYNEQFF	TGCGCCAGCAGCCAATCTGGACAGGGGGGTTACAATGAGCAGTTCTTC
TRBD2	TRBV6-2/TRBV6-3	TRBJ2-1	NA	CASSYSRTSGTYNEQFF	TGTGCCAGCAGTTACTCGAGGACTAGCGGAACCTACAATGAGCAGTTCTTC
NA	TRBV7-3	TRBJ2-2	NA	CASSLNPPVAVPTGELFF	TGTGCCAGCAGCTTAAACCCCCCAGTAGCGGTTCCCACCGGGGAGCTGTTTTTT
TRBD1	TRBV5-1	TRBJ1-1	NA	CASSLAGTVNTEAFF	TGCGCCAGCAGCTTGGCCGGGACAGTGAACACTGAAGCTTTCTTT
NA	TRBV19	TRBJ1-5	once	CASSMGWGGSNQPQHF	TGTGCCAGTAGTATGGGGTGGGGGGGAAGCAATCAGCCCCAGCATTTT
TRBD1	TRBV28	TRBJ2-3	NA	CASSSSGTDTLTQYF	TGTGCCAGCAGTTCATCCGGGACAGATACCCTTACGCAGTATTTT
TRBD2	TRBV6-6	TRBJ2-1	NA	CASSRSGSKGNEQFF	TGTGCCAGCAGCCGTAGCGGGAGTAAGGGCAATGAGCAGTTCTTC
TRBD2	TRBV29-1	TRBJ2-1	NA	CSVGRLAGVGNEQFF	TGCAGCGTTGGGAGACTAGCGGGAGTGGGAAATGAGCAGTTCTTC
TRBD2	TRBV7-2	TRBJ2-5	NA	CASSLLTAGFQETQYF	TGTGCCAGCAGCTTATTGACAGCGGGATTCCAAGAGACCCAGTACTTC
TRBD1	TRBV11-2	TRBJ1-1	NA	CASSGTVENTEAFF	TGTGCCAGCAGCGGGACAGTTGAGAACACTGAAGCTTTCTTT
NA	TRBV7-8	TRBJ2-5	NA	CASSFFGLGQETQYF	TGTGCCAGCAGCTTTTTCGGACTGGGCCAAGAGACCCAGTACTTC
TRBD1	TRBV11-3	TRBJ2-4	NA	CASSLLQGVLTKNIQYF	TGTGCCAGCAGCTTACTGCAGGGGGTACTTACCAAAAACATTCAGTACTTC
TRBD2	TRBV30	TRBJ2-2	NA	CAWSFTSGIGGELFF	TGTGCCTGGAGTTTTACTAGCGGGATTGGCGGGGAGCTGTTTTTT
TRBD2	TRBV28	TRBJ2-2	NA	CASSSLSAGGTNTGELFF	TGTGCCAGCAGTTCCCTCTCAGCGGGAGGCACTAACACCGGGGAGCTGTTTTTT